This TCR beta chain comes out of a study of identical twins. General study points: With monozygotic twins, out-of-frame TCR alpha sharing exceeded what models estimated.

The CDR3 covers 12 residues. V gave up 4 bases and J gave up 8 bases, with 10 bases separating them. After template switching added a universal primer site, the resulting cDNA carried unique molecular identifiers. MiXCR was run by TCRdb on the 5' RACE reads, yielding one entry per CDR3 protein. Found here are 600,000 to 850,000 distinct CDR3 sequences, roughly 18% of them singletons; the top ten hold around 13%. This clonotype was counted between two and nine times. Its antigen is still unknown. This sample also belongs to another study, concerning T cells expressing NK-cell markers.

The clonotype originates from a woman aged 18-29 years in good health. The chain combines TRBV12-3 or TRBV12-4 with TRBJ2-3, with D possibly being TRBD2 (5 bases). The sample comprised PBMCs. The CDR3 loop reads CASSSGGSTQYF. CDR3 nucleotide sequence: TGTGCCAGCAGTTCAGGAGGAAGTACGCAGTATTTT.